This is a list of T cell receptor beta chains from one sample in a study of T cells in Graves' hyperthyroidism and ophthalmopathy. TCRdb fed the multiplex PCR reads into MiXCR, producing one record per CDR3 protein. The sample consists of around 560,000 distinct CDR3 sequences, roughly a sixth of them appearing once. The sequencing sample was made of blood. These receptors all come from a woman aged 18-29 years with Graves' hyperthyroidism. CDR3s include the opening cysteine and the closing phenylalanine or tryptophan. A D gene is named only where the DNA matches it firmly. Rows may omit the clone size; those that give it use once, few, many or a size class.

clone_size d_call j_call v_call cdr3_aa cdr3_nt
few NA TRBJ2-7 TRBV10-1 CASSSDPVGWGEQYF TGCGCCAGCAGCTCTGACCCGGTCGGTTGGGGTGAGCAGTACTTC
NA TRBD2 TRBJ2-1 TRBV20-1 CSARFPAGGPYNEQFF TGCAGTGCTAGGTTCCCAGCGGGGGGGCCCTACAATGAGCAGTTCTTC
many NA TRBJ2-7 TRBV28 CASSLLVREQYF TGTGCCAGCAGTTTATTAGTCAGGGAGCAGTACTTC
few TRBD2 TRBJ2-5 TRBV24-1 CATSGAGTSDLETQYF TGTGCCACCAGTGGCGCCGGGACTAGCGATCTAGAGACCCAGTACTTC
many NA TRBJ1-5 TRBV6-1 CASGTFSNQPQHF TGTGCCAGCGGGACATTTAGCAATCAGCCCCAGCATTTT
NA TRBD1 TRBJ2-7 TRBV7-9 CPSSLDDRGYEQYF TGTCCCAGCAGCTTAGACGACAGGGGATACGAGCAGTACTTC
few NA TRBJ2-2 TRBV28 CASSSWWQGLNTGELFF TGTGCCAGCAGTTCCTGGTGGCAGGGCCTCAACACCGGGGAGCTGTTTTTT
many NA TRBJ2-7 TRBV2 CASSEAWAETYEQYF TGTGCCAGCAGTGAAGCTTGGGCAGAGACCTACGAGCAGTACTTC
many TRBD1 TRBJ2-7 TRBV13 CASSSTRQGSVYEQYF TGTGCCAGCAGCTCAACCAGACAGGGATCTGTGTACGAGCAGTACTTC
NA NA TRBJ2-2 TRBV24-1 CATSDRLNTGELFF TGTGCCACCAGTGATAGGTTGAACACCGGGGAGCTGTTTTTT
many NA TRBJ1-1 TRBV7-6 CASSLVTGNTEAFF TGTGCCAGCAGCTTAGTTACAGGGAACACTGAAGCTTTCTTT
many NA TRBJ2-3 TRBV12-3/TRBV12-4 CASSPSLGTDTQYF TGTGCCAGCAGTCCTAGCTTAGGCACAGATACGCAGTATTTT
many TRBD1 TRBJ2-1 TRBV2 CASVAGGNEQFF TGTGCCAGCGTCGCAGGGGGCAATGAGCAGTTCTTC
NA NA TRBJ2-1 TRBV7-6 CASSSTRNYNEQFF TGTGCCAGCAGCTCAACTAGGAATTACAATGAGCAGTTCTTC
few NA TRBJ2-5 TRBV12-3/TRBV12-4 CASSPTRQETQYF TGTGCCAGCAGTCCAACTAGGCAAGAGACCCAGTACTTC
NA NA TRBJ1-1 TRBV25-1 CASSERGRDTEAFF TGTGCCAGCAGTGAAAGGGGACGGGACACTGAAGCTTTCTTT
NA NA TRBJ2-7 TRBV11-2 CASTLGAALVEQYF TGTGCCAGCACCCTCGGTGCGGCCCTCGTCGAGCAGTACTTC
NA NA TRBJ1-3 TRBV6-5 CASSRAGTGNTIYF TGTGCCAGCAGTCGAGCAGGAACTGGAAACACCATATATTTT
many NA TRBJ1-1 TRBV28 CASSLFKVRVGEAFF TGTGCCAGCAGTTTATTCAAGGTGCGAGTCGGGGAAGCTTTCTTT
NA TRBD1 TRBJ1-5 TRBV20-1 CSARTGSGNRNQPQHF TGCAGTGCTCGGACAGGGAGCGGGAATCGCAATCAGCCCCAGCATTTT
NA NA TRBJ2-4 TRBV2 CASSETDENIQYF TGTGCCAGCAGTGAAACGGACGAAAACATTCAGTACTTC
many NA TRBJ2-7 TRBV20-1 CSARPQVSGAYEQYF TGCAGTGCTAGGCCCCAAGTGTCCGGAGCCTACGAGCAGTACTTC
many TRBD1 TRBJ1-1 TRBV24-1 CATRGQGVTEAFF TGTGCCACCAGAGGACAGGGGGTGACTGAAGCTTTCTTT
many NA TRBJ2-7 TRBV9 CASSVAFTPYEQYF TGTGCCAGCAGCGTAGCTTTTACGCCCTACGAGCAGTACTTC
many NA TRBJ1-6 TRBV7-2 CASSLAQRVTLRPLHF TGTGCCAGCAGCTTAGCGCAAAGGGTCACCTTGAGGCCCCTCCACTTT
NA TRBD1 TRBJ2-5 TRBV19 CATTRTGVETQYF TGTGCCACGACGAGGACAGGGGTGGAGACCCAGTACTTC
NA NA TRBJ2-1 TRBV30 CAWSDGSYNEQFF TGTGCCTGGAGTGATGGGTCATACAATGAGCAGTTCTTC
many NA TRBJ2-3 TRBV7-9 CASSLAGEITQYF TGTGCCAGCAGCTTAGCGGGGGAGATTACGCAGTATTTT
NA NA TRBJ2-7 TRBV7-8 CASTLLSKRYIEQYF TGTGCCAGCACCCTTCTATCCAAACGGTACATCGAGCAGTACTTC
few NA TRBJ2-7 TRBV7-2 CASSLGYERYF TGTGCCAGCAGCTTAGGCTACGAGCGGTACTTC